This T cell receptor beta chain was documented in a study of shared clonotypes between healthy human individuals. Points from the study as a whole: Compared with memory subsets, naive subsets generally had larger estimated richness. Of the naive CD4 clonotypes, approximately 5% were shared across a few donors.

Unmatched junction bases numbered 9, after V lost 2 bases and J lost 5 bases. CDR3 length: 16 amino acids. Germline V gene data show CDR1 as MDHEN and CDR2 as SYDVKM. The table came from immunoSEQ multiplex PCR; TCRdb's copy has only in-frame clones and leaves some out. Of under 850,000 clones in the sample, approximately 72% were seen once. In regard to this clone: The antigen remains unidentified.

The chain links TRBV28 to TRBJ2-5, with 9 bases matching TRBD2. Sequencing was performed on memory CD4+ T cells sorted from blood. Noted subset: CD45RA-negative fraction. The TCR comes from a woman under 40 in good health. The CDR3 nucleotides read TGTGCCAGCAGTTTACTGGGCGGGAGGGAGTTTGAGACCCAGTACTTC. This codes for CASSLLGGREFETQYF.